The 17 T cell receptor beta chains presented below share a single source sample, sequenced in a study of blood T cell repertoires in COVID-19. Here immunoSEQ multiplex PCR was the method, and the copy in TCRdb shows in-frame clones only, minus some. In the table there are around 240,000 clones, approximately 80% of which are singletons. Input material: peripheral blood. The receptors come from a woman in her 50s with acute or convalescent COVID-19.

The rearrangement uses TRBV4-3 and TRBJ2-2, with TRBD2 matching over 10 bases. CDR3 size: 18 residues. The germline gives CDR1 LGHNA, CDR2 YSLEER. Trimming cost V 2 bases and J 7 bases; bases outside gene matches: 13. The CDR3 sequence is CASSQQLAGVSIVGELFF. The CDR3 nucleotides read TGCGCCAGCAGCCAACAGCTAGCGGGGGTCTCGATTGTCGGGGAGCTGTTTTTT.

The chain uses TRBV6-5 and TRBJ2-4, with D possibly matching TRBD1 (6 bases). V gave up 7 bases and J gave up 2 bases, with 12 bases separating them. Germline CDR1 and CDR2: MNHEY and SVGAGI. This CDR3 has 14 residues. CDR3 protein: CASNADSPKNIQYF. CDR3 nucleotides: TGTGCCAGCAACGCGGACAGTCCCAAAAACATTCAGTACTTC.

This chain links TRBV3-1 (or the pseudogene TRBV3-2) with TRBJ2-1; 9 bases map to TRBD1. V shed 4 bases and J 5 bases; nucleotides not matched to a gene: 9. This CDR3 spans 16 amino acids. Germline V gene lookup returns CDR1 LGHDT and CDR2 YNNKEL (reference sequence). The CDR3 region has the DNA TGTGCCAGCAGCCCTCAGACAGGGGGTAAAAACAATGAGCAGTTCTTC. It codes for CASSPQTGGKNNEQFF.

The rearrangement joins TRBV6-2 or TRBV6-3 to TRBJ1-6; 7 nucleotides align to TRBD1. Germline V gene sequence: CDR1 MNHEY, CDR2 SVGEGT. The CDR3 is 12 amino acids. Trimming removed 5 bases from V and 9 bases from J; junction bases left unmatched: 1. CDR3 loop: CASSRTGSPLHF. The CDR3 nucleotides read TGTGCCAGCAGTCGGACAGGTTCACCCCTCCACTTT.

The chain combines TRBV19 with TRBJ2-2, with D perhaps TRBD1 (5 bases). Germline V gene data show CDR1 as LNHDA and CDR2 as SQIVND (reference sequence). This CDR3 contains 13 residues. V shed 5 bases and J shed 4 bases, with 8 bases lying between them. The DNA of the CDR3 is TGTGCCAGTAGTCTTGACAGCACCGGGGAGCTGTTTTTT. Its translation: CASSLDSTGELFF.

This sequence joins TRBV28 and TRBJ1-3; maybe TRBD1 (6 bases). The CDR3 has 15 amino acids. Per the germline V gene, CDR1 is MDHEN and CDR2 is SYDVKM. Trimming stripped 2 bases from V and 0 bases from J, with 8 bases between. The CDR3 nucleotides are TGTGCCAGCAGTTTACAGGGGTTCTCTGGAAACACCATATATTTT. Protein sequence: CASSLQGFSGNTIYF.

The rearrangement uses TRBV5-1 and TRBJ1-2, with D possibly matching TRBD1 (5 bases). The CDR3 covers 14 residues. V was pared by 4 bases and J by 4 bases, with 14 bases between. Per the germline V gene, CDR1 is SGHRS and CDR2 is YFSETQ. The CDR3 nucleotides are TGCGCCAGCAGCACGGACGGAGGGGCCTATGGCTACACCTTC. This sequence encodes CASSTDGGAYGYTF.

The chain is built from TRBV5-1 and TRBJ1-1, with 7 bases that match TRBD1. The CDR3 is 15 amino acids. V lost 5 bases to trimming and J lost 0 bases; unmatched junction nucleotides: 7. CDR1 SGHRS and CDR2 YFSETQ come from the germline V gene. DNA for the CDR3: TGCGCCAGCAGATATGGGACAGACATGAACACTGAAGCTTTCTTT. It encodes CASRYGTDMNTEAFF.

This chain joins TRBV9 and TRBJ2-7, with a weak D call TRBD1 (6 bases). Trimming took 2 bases from V and 6 from J, leaving 21 bases between them. This CDR3 comprises 16 residues. CDR1 and CDR2 from the germline V gene are SGDLS and YYNGEE. The CDR3 DNA reads as TGTGCCAGCAGCGTTACAACAGGGTTCGGATTTGTCGAGCAGTACTTC. Amino acid sequence: CASSVTTGFGFVEQYF.

The chain uses TRBV27 and TRBJ2-3, with D tentatively TRBD2 (5 bases). Trimming pared 8 bases from V and 2 bases from J, leaving 17 bases between. This CDR3 has 15 residues. Germline-derived CDR1 and CDR2 are MNHEY and SMNVEV (reference sequence). CDR3 coding DNA: TGTGCCAGCGCCGAGACGTCCGGGGTCACAGATACGCAGTATTTT. Translation: CASAETSGVTDTQYF.

The CDR3 spells CASSIDPPSRAKNIQYF. The CDR3 DNA reads TGTGCCAGTAGTATAGATCCCCCAAGCCGGGCCAAAAACATTCAGTACTTC. The genes are TRBV19 and TRBJ2-4; no firm D call. The CDR3 totals 17 residues. The germline V gene encodes CDR1 LNHDA and CDR2 SQIVND (reference sequence). The V and J ends lost 0 bases and 1 base respectively, with 13 bases between them.

CDR3 DNA sequence: TGTGCCGGCCGTTCTCAGGGATCGAACACTGAAGCTTTCTTT. Encoded protein: CAGRSQGSNTEAFF. V gene TRBV6-5 combines with J gene TRBJ1-1, with a weak D call TRBD1 (5 bases). Germline CDR1 MNHEY, CDR2 SVGAGI. The ends were cut back, 11 bases at V and 1 base at J, with 17 bases in the middle. The CDR3 consists of 14 residues.

The V call is TRBV5-4, the J call TRBJ1-2, with a possible D match to TRBD1 (5 bases). Germline V gene data show CDR1 as SGHNT and CDR2 as YYREEE (reference sequence). This CDR3 contains 14 residues. The V end lost 4 bases, the J end lost 4 bases, and 14 bases lay between the germline ends. CDR3 residues: CASSLRERGYGYTF. In nucleotides, the CDR3 is TGTGCCAGCAGCCTCCGGGAGAGGGGCTATGGCTACACCTTC.

V usage is TRBV4-3 and J usage is TRBJ1-2; no firm D call. The CDR3 has 13 amino acids. CDR1 and CDR2 (germline): LGHNA, YSLEER. V was shortened by 0 bases and J by 8 bases, with 10 bases between the two germline ends. The DNA for the CDR3 is TGCGCCAGCAGCCAAGATAGGACGGGAGGCTACACCTTC. Amino acids: CASSQDRTGGYTF.

The chain has TRBV19 and TRBJ2-5, with D possibly being TRBD1 (6 bases). Germline CDR1 and CDR2: LNHDA and SQIVND (reference sequence). The CDR3 contains 13 residues. V was pared by 5 bases and J by 3 bases, with 10 bases between. The CDR3 sequence is CASSAGQKETQYF. In DNA, the CDR3 is TGTGCCAGTAGTGCAGGACAGAAAGAGACCCAGTACTTC.

This clone turned up a few times. This chain links TRBV5-4 with TRBJ1-2; possible D gene TRBD1, 5 bases. The germline V gene has CDR1 SGHNT and CDR2 YYREEE (reference sequence). The V end lost 0 bases, the J end lost 7 bases, and 13 bases lay between the germline ends. This CDR3 is 14 amino acids long. The CDR3 protein is CASSLVGTPLGYTF. The CDR3 bases are TGTGCCAGCAGCTTGGTAGGGACTCCCCTTGGCTACACCTTC.

The chain employs TRBV19 and TRBJ2-1; 12 nucleotides agree with TRBD2. This CDR3 is built from 16 residues. V was pared by 10 bases and J by 8 bases, with 15 bases of the junction left unmatched. From germline, CDR1 is LNHDA and CDR2 SQIVND (reference sequence). In nucleotides, the CDR3 is TGTGCCACCTTAGGACTAGCGGGGCCGCGGCGATATGAGCAGTTCTTC. Its translation: CATLGLAGPRRYEQFF.